Below are 3 T cell receptor beta chains sequenced from a single sample in a study of blood T cell repertoires in COVID-19. The assay was immunoSEQ multiplex PCR, and TCRdb's table has in-frame clones only and misses some. The table has about 240,000 clones, 75% to 85% seen once. Sequenced material: peripheral blood. The receptors were gathered from a woman in her 70s with acute or convalescent COVID-19.

This sequence joins TRBV12-3 or TRBV12-4 and TRBJ2-1; D ambiguous. V shed 6 bases and J shed 7 bases, with 13 bases lying between them. This CDR3 region has 13 residues. The CDR3 region is CASSFEVINEQFF. The CDR3 DNA reads as TGTGCCAGCAGCTTCGAGGTGATTAATGAGCAGTTCTTC.

In this sample, this clone turned up a few times. The chain couples TRBV3-1 (or the pseudogene TRBV3-2) to TRBJ1-3; a possible D gene is TRBD1 (5 bases). The CDR3 is 13 amino acids. V lost 8 bases and J lost 3, with 11 bases in between. Germline CDR1 and CDR2: LGHDT and YNNKEL (reference sequence). This chain's CDR3 is CASYGGVGNTIYF. For the CDR3, the DNA is TGTGCCAGCTACGGGGGGGTTGGAAACACCATATATTTT.

This clone has just one count. V and J are TRBV5-4 and TRBJ1-1; D might be TRBD1 (5 bases). The ends were cut back, 4 bases at V and 4 bases at J, with 14 bases in the middle. This CDR3 has 14 residues. Germline CDR1 is SGHNT and CDR2 is YYREEE (reference sequence). The CDR3 coding sequence is TGTGCCAGCAGCCCAGGAGGGGAGGGCACTGAAGCTTTCTTT. Translating gives CASSPGGEGTEAFF.